The rows below give T cell receptor beta chains drawn from one sample of a study of blood T cell repertoires in COVID-19. Sequenced by immunoSEQ multiplex PCR; TCRdb stores in-frame clones only, minus some. The sample shows 150,000 to 200,000 clones, around 84% of them seen only once. The sequencing input was PBMCs or T cells enriched from blood (not recorded which). Receptor source: a woman in her 50s who had recovered from COVID-19. The CDR3 runs from the conserved cysteine through the conserved F or W. Fields, in order: clone size, D gene, V gene, J gene, CDR3 DNA, CDR3 protein. The D gene is left open where the match is weak. Part of the rows lack a size; the others show once, few, many or a class for expanded clones.

>.|TRBD1|TRBV28|TRBJ1-4
TGTGCCAGCAGTTCCACAGGGGATCGATGGGAAAAACTGTTTTTT
CASSSTGDRWEKLFF
>.|.|TRBV2|TRBJ1-1
TGTGCCAGTCGCACAGGCTCAACATCTTATTACACTGAAGCTTTCTTT
CASRTGSTSYYTEAFF
>.|.|TRBV7-8|TRBJ1-2
TGTGCCAGCAGCTTAGATGCAGGGCGAAGTGGCTACACCTTC
CASSLDAGRSGYTF
>.|TRBD2|TRBV7-9|TRBJ2-3
TGTGCCAGCAGCTTACTAGCGGCAGATACGCAGTATTTT
CASSLLAADTQYF
>few|.|TRBV7-9|TRBJ1-6
TGTGCCAGCAGTGACAGCATATCACCCCTCCACTTT
CASSDSISPLHF
>.|TRBD2|TRBV28|TRBJ2-1
TGTGCCAGCGAGGGGCGGCTAGCGGGGTACAATGAGCAGTTCTTC
CASEGRLAGYNEQFF
>.|.|TRBV5-4|TRBJ1-5
TGTGCCAGCAGCCTGGACCCCGGGGTTCAGCCCCAGCATTTT
CASSLDPGVQPQHF
>.|.|TRBV19|TRBJ1-2
TGTGCCAGTAGTATAGATCAGACAGGAGGTGGCTACACCTTC
CASSIDQTGGGYTF
>.|.|TRBV9|TRBJ2-3
TGTGCCAGCAGCCTTAGCGGTCTGAGCACAGATACGCAGTATTTT
CASSLSGLSTDTQYF
>.|.|TRBV5-1|TRBJ2-6
TGCGCCAGCAGCTACTCAAACTCTGGGGCCAACGTCCTGACTTTC
CASSYSNSGANVLTF
>few|TRBD2|TRBV11-3|TRBJ2-3
TGTGCCAGCAGCCGTCTAGCGGGAGGAGGTGATACGCAGTATTTT
CASSRLAGGGDTQYF
>.|.|TRBV6-5|TRBJ2-1
TGTGCCAGCAGTTACAGGCAGGGAGGTTACAATGAGCAGTTCTTC
CASSYRQGGYNEQFF
>once|.|TRBV7-9|TRBJ2-7
TGTGCCAGCAGCCTGACAGGATCCTCCTACGAGCAGTACTTC
CASSLTGSSYEQYF
>.|TRBD1|TRBV4-1|TRBJ2-1
TGCGCCAGCAGCCAAGTCCCGACAGGGGGCCACTACAATGAGCAGTTCTTC
CASSQVPTGGHYNEQFF
>.|.|TRBV24-1|TRBJ2-1
TGTGCCACCAGTGATCCCGGAGGGAGCTCCTACAATGAGCAGTTCTTC
CATSDPGGSSYNEQFF
>.|.|TRBV5-1|TRBJ1-2
TGCGCCAGCAGCTTGGAATGGGCAGAGAACTATGGCTACACCTTC
CASSLEWAENYGYTF
>.|.|TRBV29-1|TRBJ2-7
TGCAGCGTTGAAGATCGAACACGCGCCAGGGTGCAGTACTTC
CSVEDRTRARVQYF
>.|.|TRBV7-9|TRBJ1-6
TGTGCCAGCAGCTTAGACTCGGCCTATAATTCACCCCTCCACTTT
CASSLDSAYNSPLHF
>.|.|TRBV19|TRBJ1-2
TGTGCCAGTAGCCGACAGGCTAACTATGGCTACACCTTC
CASSRQANYGYTF
>.|.|TRBV7-8|TRBJ1-1
TGTGCCAGCAGCTTAGCCCAGGGGAACACTGAAGCTTTCTTT
CASSLAQGNTEAFF
>.|TRBD1|TRBV7-9|TRBJ1-4
TGTGCCAGCAGCTCAGCCACCGTTACAGGGGTCAAACTGTTTTTT
CASSSATVTGVKLFF
>.|TRBD2|TRBV27|TRBJ2-5
TGTGCCAGCAGGATTGGGGGGGGACAAGAGACCCAGTACTTC
CASRIGGGQETQYF
>.|.|TRBV6-5|TRBJ1-6
TGTGCCAGCAGTTGGGGCCGGGGGGATAATTCACCCCTCCACTTT
CASSWGRGDNSPLHF